The next 2 T cell receptor beta chains were all read from a single sample in a study of memory CD4+ T cells and cytomegalovirus serostatus. Using immunoSEQ multiplex PCR, the repertoire was profiled, and TCRdb retains in-frame clones only, with some absent. This sample has tens of thousands of clones, with roughly 80% found just once. Single viable CD3+CD4+CD8-CD45RO+ cells were sorted as the memory CD4+ T cells. The sequenced sample was memory CD4+ T cells from blood. The receptors were gathered from an adult in good health and CMV-seronegative.

The rearrangement links TRBV2 to TRBJ1-4; 9 bases align to TRBD1. Trimming took 7 bases from V and 4 from J; bases not matched to a gene: 7. The CDR3 has 15 amino acids. The V gene's germline CDR1 is SNHLY and CDR2 FYNNEI. CDR3 amino acids: CASTYLGQGNEKLFF. In nucleotides, the CDR3 is TGTGCCAGCACCTACCTGGGACAGGGTAATGAAAAACTGTTTTTT.

The chain combines TRBV30 with TRBJ1-3; D not certain. Germline V gene data show CDR1 as GTSNPN and CDR2 as SVGIG (reference sequence). V lost 0 bases, J lost 4 bases, and 4 bases lay in between. The CDR3 covers 12 residues. The CDR3 is CAWSVGGNTIYF. In DNA form, the CDR3 reads TGTGCCTGGAGTGTAGGCGGAAACACCATATATTTT.